The rows below give T cell receptor beta chains drawn from one sample of a study of T cell repertoires in cytomegalovirus infection. These receptors have no known antigen. TCRdb called the reads again in MiXCR, with one record for every CDR3 protein. This repertoire shows approximately 1,000,000 distinct CDR3 sequences, approximately 33% found once; its top ten account for over 10%. The sequencing here drew on cultured CD8+ T cells from PBMCs, taken from culture after CMV antigen stimulation. The receptors were gathered from a human donor in good health (CMV status not recorded). Some clones in this sample may be carry-over from other donors' samples. The CDR3 runs from the conserved cysteine through the conserved F or W. The D gene is left open where the match is weak. Clone size appears in some rows only: once, few, many, or a class for an expanded clone.

few	TRBJ2-1	TRBV7-3	.	TGTGCCAGCAGCTTAGTACGGGAAACCTACAATGAGCAGTTCTTC	CASSLVRETYNEQFF
.	TRBJ2-5	TRBV7-6	TRBD2	TGTGCCAGCAGCCTAAGGACTAGCGGGGGACAAAAGACCCAGTACTTC	CASSLRTSGGQKTQYF
few	TRBJ2-2	TRBV6-5	.	TGTGCCAGCAGTTACACTCCATATCAAAACACCGGGGAGCTGTTTTTT	CASSYTPYQNTGELFF
.	TRBJ2-3	TRBV7-9	.	TGTGCCAGCAGCTCCAGCCGGTCGGCTTATACGCAGTATTTT	CASSSSRSAYTQYF
once	TRBJ2-2	TRBV29-1	.	TGCAGCGCTGTCGCTGGGGAGCTGTTTTTT	CSAVAGELFF
.	TRBJ1-1	TRBV28	.	TGTGCCAGCAGTTTACTCGAGGGGGTAATGACTGAAGCTTTCTTT	CASSLLEGVMTEAFF
.	TRBJ2-3	TRBV28	.	TGTGCCAGCATTCCTCAGGGACTCTACCATTCTAGCACAGATACGCAGTATTTT	CASIPQGLYHSSTDTQYF
.	TRBJ2-7	TRBV20-1	TRBD1	TGCAGTGCTAGAGCCCGGGACAGCCACTACGAGCAGTACTTC	CSARARDSHYEQYF
.	TRBJ2-3	TRBV3-1	TRBD2	TGTGCCAGCAGCCAACTTGCGGGGGAAAACACAGATACGCAGTATTTT	CASSQLAGENTDTQYF
few	TRBJ1-1	TRBV29-1	.	TGCAGCGTTGAAGAAGGTTTCATGAGCACTGAAGCTTTCTTT	CSVEEGFMSTEAFF
few	TRBJ2-3	TRBV12-3/TRBV12-4	.	TGTGCCAGCGGGCTCTGGGCAGATACGCAGTATTTT	CASGLWADTQYF
few	TRBJ1-2	TRBV28	.	TGTGCCACCAGGGTGACCTATGGCTACACCTTC	CATRVTYGYTF
.	TRBJ1-2	TRBV29-1	TRBD1	TGCAGCGTTGAAGAGGACAGGGGACTCGTCTCCGGCTACACCTTC	CSVEEDRGLVSGYTF
.	TRBJ2-1	TRBV12-3/TRBV12-4	TRBD1	TGTGCCAGCTCCGGGACAGGCCGAAAGGATGAGCAGTTCTTC	CASSGTGRKDEQFF
few	TRBJ2-4	TRBV6-1	.	TGTGCCAGCAGTGAAAGGAGGGGGTTGGTGGGCATTCAGTACTTC	CASSERRGLVGIQYF
.	TRBJ1-2	TRBV5-5	TRBD1	TGTGCCAGCAGCTGGAGCGCGGGACAGCAGTTTCCCTATGGCTACACCTTC	CASSWSAGQQFPYGYTF
.	TRBJ1-1	TRBV15	TRBD1	TGTGCCACCAGCTGGGACAGCACTGAAGCTTTCTTT	CATSWDSTEAFF
.	TRBJ2-6	TRBV12-3/TRBV12-4	TRBD1	TGTGCCAGCAGTCAGGGACAGCTTTATGGTGGGGCCAACGTCCTGACTTTC	CASSQGQLYGGANVLTF
.	TRBJ2-1	TRBV29-1	TRBD2	TGCAGCGTTGAGGGACTAGCGGGGGGCTTCTCCTACAATGAGCAGTTCTTC	CSVEGLAGGFSYNEQFF
many	TRBJ1-5	TRBV7-2	.	TGTGCCAGCAGCCCCCTGGGGGCTAGCAATCAGCCCCAGCATTTT	CASSPLGASNQPQHF
.	TRBJ1-1	TRBV2	.	TGTGCCAGCCCCCTAGGGAACACTGAAGCTTTCTTT	CASPLGNTEAFF
many	TRBJ1-4	TRBV4-1	.	TGCGCCAGCAGCCGACCGGGACTCCCAACTAATGAAAAACTGTTTTTT	CASSRPGLPTNEKLFF
.	TRBJ2-7	TRBV14	TRBD1	TGTGCCAGCAGCCGCCCCGGGACAGGGGGCGTTGAGCAGTACTTC	CASSRPGTGGVEQYF
.	TRBJ2-3	TRBV19	.	TGTGCCAGTAGTATCAGGGTTAGCACAGATACGCAGTATTTT	CASSIRVSTDTQYF
many	TRBJ2-1	TRBV4-2	.	TGTGCCAGCGGAAATAATGAGCAGTTCTTC	CASGNNEQFF
.	TRBJ1-5	TRBV19	.	TGTGCCAGTAGTAAGGCGAATCAGCCCCAGCATTTT	CASSKANQPQHF
.	TRBJ2-2	TRBV12-5	.	TGTGCTAGTGGTTGGTCCGCGACAGAGAACACCGGGGAGCTGTTTTTT	CASGWSATENTGELFF
.	TRBJ2-3	TRBV12-3/TRBV12-4	.	TGTGCCAGCAGTTTAATAGTAACAGAGACGCAGTATTTT	CASSLIVTETQYF
.	TRBJ1-2	TRBV27	TRBD1	TGTGCCAGCAGTCACACAGGGGGTCCTTATGGCTACACCTTC	CASSHTGGPYGYTF
many	TRBJ1-2	TRBV25-1	.	TGTGCCAGCAGTGAATTTTTCAGGGTTCAGGATGGCTACACCTTC	CASSEFFRVQDGYTF
few	TRBJ2-3	TRBV6-2/TRBV6-3	.	TGTGCCCGCCGGTCCTCAGATACGCAGTATTTT	CARRSSDTQYF
.	TRBJ1-5	TRBV6-6	.	TGTGCCAGCAGTTACGGGGGGGGGAGGCAGCCCCAGCATTTT	CASSYGGGRQPQHF
.	TRBJ2-1	TRBV27	.	TGTGCCAGCCGCGAGTCGGGGCCCAATGAGCAGTTCTTC	CASRESGPNEQFF
.	TRBJ1-5	TRBV19	.	TGTGCCAGTAGCCCAGGGAGGGATCGGGTGCCCCAGCATTTT	CASSPGRDRVPQHF
few	TRBJ2-2	TRBV4-1	TRBD2	TGCGCCAGCAGCGTAGGGACTAGCGGGGGGTACACCGGGGAGCTGTTTTTT	CASSVGTSGGYTGELFF
once	TRBJ2-2	TRBV24-1	.	TGTGCCACCAGTGATTTGCACGGGGCGCGGGACACCGGGGAGCTGTTTTTT	CATSDLHGARDTGELFF
few	TRBJ1-2	TRBV4-1	TRBD1	TGCGCCAGCAGCCATCTACAGGGGGCTACTGGTTATGGCTACACCTTC	CASSHLQGATGYGYTF
few	TRBJ1-1	TRBV7-6	.	TGTGCCAGCAGCTTCGACGTGAGTAGGGTGAACACTGAAGCTTTCTTT	CASSFDVSRVNTEAFF
.	TRBJ2-3	TRBV6-6	.	TGTGCCAGCAGTGACAGGCCAACTAGCACAGATACGCAGTATTTT	CASSDRPTSTDTQYF
.	TRBJ1-1	TRBV6-5	.	TGTGCCAGCACCCCTGACGGGACAGAAGCTTTCTTT	CASTPDGTEAFF
many	TRBJ1-1	TRBV6-1	.	TGTGCCAGCAGAGAGACCCCGCGGGGGGCAGCTGAAGCTTTCTTT	CASRETPRGAAEAFF
.	TRBJ2-3	TRBV5-6	.	TGTGCCAGCAGCTCAAGATGGAGGACGGGGGGCAGGGCAGATACGCAGTATTTT	CASSSRWRTGGRADTQYF
once	TRBJ2-2	TRBV28	.	TGTGCCAGCAGTTTGGAGGACACAAACACCGGGGAGCTGTTTTTT	CASSLEDTNTGELFF
many	TRBJ2-7	TRBV7-8	TRBD2	TGTGCCAGCAGCCTAGCGGTCTACGAGCAGTACTTC	CASSLAVYEQYF
few	TRBJ2-5	TRBV7-9	TRBD2	TGTGCCAGCAGCCTAGTCGGGACTAAAGAGGAGACCCAGTACTTC	CASSLVGTKEETQYF
.	TRBJ2-1	TRBV19	TRBD1	TGTGCCAGTACTACAGGGGAAAGCTCCTACAATGAGCAGTTCTTC	CASTTGESSYNEQFF
.	TRBJ2-1	TRBV6-5	.	TGTGCCAGCAGTTACTCGAACCGGGAGCAGTTCTTC	CASSYSNREQFF
.	TRBJ2-3	TRBV10-3	.	TGTGCCATCAGTGGCCTCCAGACTTCGGCAGATACGCAGTATTTT	CAISGLQTSADTQYF
.	TRBJ1-1	TRBV7-9	.	TGTGCCAGCAGCTTAGCAACGTGGACTGAAGCTTTCTTT	CASSLATWTEAFF
.	TRBJ2-3	TRBV9	.	TGTGCCAGCAGCTCCCGACAGACCACAGATACGCAGTATTTT	CASSSRQTTDTQYF
few	TRBJ2-3	TRBV6-5	.	TGTGCCAGCAGTTACGGGACCCCAGGGGGGTTAGCAGATACGCAGTATTTT	CASSYGTPGGLADTQYF
.	TRBJ2-2	TRBV10-3	.	TGTGCCATCACGGGGAGGCTAACGCGAACCACCGGGGAGCTGTTTTTT	CAITGRLTRTTGELFF
.	TRBJ1-2	TRBV7-9	TRBD1	TGTGCCAGCAGCTCTGGACAGGGGAGTTACTATGGCTACACCTTC	CASSSGQGSYYGYTF
few	TRBJ2-2	TRBV14	.	TGTGCCAGCAGCCAAGGTCTGGGTCCCACCGGGGAGCTGTTTTTT	CASSQGLGPTGELFF
.	TRBJ2-1	TRBV19	.	TGTGCCAGTAACCTCAAGGGGGTCGATGAGCAGTTCTTC	CASNLKGVDEQFF
.	TRBJ1-4	TRBV27	TRBD1	TGTGCCAGCAGCCCGACAGGGCTTTATGAAAAACTGTTTTTT	CASSPTGLYEKLFF
few	TRBJ2-2	TRBV12-3/TRBV12-4	TRBD1	TGTGCCAGCACCACCACAGGGACAGCGAACACCGGGGAGCTGTTTTTT	CASTTTGTANTGELFF
.	TRBJ2-3	TRBV4-3	.	TGCGCCAGCAGCCAAGAGGACAGCACAGATACGCAGTATTTT	CASSQEDSTDTQYF
.	TRBJ1-2	TRBV25-1	.	TGTGCCAGCAGTGAGGACGTTAGGGACGGCTACACCTTC	CASSEDVRDGYTF
few	TRBJ1-1	TRBV12-3/TRBV12-4	.	TGTGCCAGCAGGTCTCAGCTGGGAGCTTTCTTT	CASRSQLGAFF